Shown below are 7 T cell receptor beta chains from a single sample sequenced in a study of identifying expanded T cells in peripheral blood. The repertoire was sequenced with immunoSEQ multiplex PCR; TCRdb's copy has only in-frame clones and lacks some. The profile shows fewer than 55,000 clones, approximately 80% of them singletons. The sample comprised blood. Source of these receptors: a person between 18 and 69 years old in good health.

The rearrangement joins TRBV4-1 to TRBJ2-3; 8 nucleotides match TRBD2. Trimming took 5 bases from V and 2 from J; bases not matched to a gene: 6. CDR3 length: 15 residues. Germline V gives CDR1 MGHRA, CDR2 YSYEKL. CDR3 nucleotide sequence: TGCGCCAGCAGCTTGGGACTAGGTCTCACAGATACGCAGTATTTT. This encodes CASSLGLGLTDTQYF.

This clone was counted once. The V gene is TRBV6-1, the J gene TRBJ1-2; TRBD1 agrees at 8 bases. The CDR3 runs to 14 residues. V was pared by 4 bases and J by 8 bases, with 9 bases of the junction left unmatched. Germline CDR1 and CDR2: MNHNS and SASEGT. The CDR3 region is CASSAITGGGGYTF. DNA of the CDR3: TGTGCCAGCAGTGCGATTACAGGGGGAGGCGGCTACACCTTC.

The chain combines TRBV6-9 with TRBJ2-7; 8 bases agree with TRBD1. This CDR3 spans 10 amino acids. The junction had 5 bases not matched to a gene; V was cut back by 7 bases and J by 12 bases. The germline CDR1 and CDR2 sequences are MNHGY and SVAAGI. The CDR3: CASTGTGGYF. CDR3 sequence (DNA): TGTGCCAGCACCGGGACAGGCGGGTACTTC.

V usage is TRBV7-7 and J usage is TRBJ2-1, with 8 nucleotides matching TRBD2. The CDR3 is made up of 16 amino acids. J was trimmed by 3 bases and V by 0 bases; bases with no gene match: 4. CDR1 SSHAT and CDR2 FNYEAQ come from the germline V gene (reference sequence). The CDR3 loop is CASSLAASGGYNEQFF. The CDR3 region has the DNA TGTGCCAGCAGCTTAGCTGCCAGCGGGGGCTACAATGAGCAGTTCTTC.

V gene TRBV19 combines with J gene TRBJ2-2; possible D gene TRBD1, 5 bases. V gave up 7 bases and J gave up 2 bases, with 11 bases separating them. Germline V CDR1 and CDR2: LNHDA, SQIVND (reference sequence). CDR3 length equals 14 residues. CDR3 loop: CASMKTGNTGELFF. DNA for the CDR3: TGTGCCAGTATGAAAACAGGAAACACCGGGGAGCTGTTTTTT.

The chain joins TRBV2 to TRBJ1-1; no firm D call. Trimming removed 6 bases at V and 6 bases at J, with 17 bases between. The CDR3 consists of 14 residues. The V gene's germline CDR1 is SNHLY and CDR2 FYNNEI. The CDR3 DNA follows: TGTGCCAGCAGGGGCTCCAAGGGAGGCGCTGAAGCTTTCTTT. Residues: CASRGSKGGAEAFF.

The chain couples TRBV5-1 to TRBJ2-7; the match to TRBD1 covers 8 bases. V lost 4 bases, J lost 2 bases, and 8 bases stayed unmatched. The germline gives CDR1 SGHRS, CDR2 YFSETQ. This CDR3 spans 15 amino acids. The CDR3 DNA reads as TGCGCCAGCAGCCAAGACGGACAGGGTACCTACGAGCAGTACTTC. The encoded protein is CASSQDGQGTYEQYF.